Listed below are T cell receptor beta chains from one sample, sequenced in a study of vaccination and CD4 T cells after COVID-19. The antigens for these receptors are not known. One entry per CDR3 protein, called by TCRdb with MiXCR from the PCR reads. The sample records about 16,000 distinct CDR3 sequences, 30% to 45% being singletons. The sequenced sample consisted of cultured CD4+ T cells from blood. The origin of the receptors is a human donor with COVID-19. The CDR3 runs from the conserved cysteine through the conserved F or W. The D gene is left open where the match is weak. Clone size appears in some rows only: once, few, many, or a class for an expanded clone.

TRBJ1-2,TRBV6-5,.,.,CASSSRGDTYGYTF,TGTGCCAGCAGTTCGAGAGGGGATACCTATGGCTACACCTTC
TRBJ2-7,TRBV30,few,.,CAWSVLGGSSYEQYF,TGTGCCTGGAGTGTACTTGGTGGGAGCTCCTACGAGCAGTACTTC
TRBJ2-6,TRBV11-3,.,.,CASKLGANVLTF,TGTGCCAGCAAGTTAGGGGCCAACGTCCTGACTTTC
TRBJ2-2,TRBV7-6,.,TRBD2,CASSQGRGGNTGELFF,TGTGCCAGCAGCCAGGGGCGGGGGGGGAACACCGGGGAGCTGTTTTTT
TRBJ2-3,TRBV10-3,.,.,CAISESGGEADTQYF,TGTGCCATCAGTGAGTCCGGAGGGGAGGCAGATACGCAGTATTTT
TRBJ2-3,TRBV10-1,.,.,CASSESGDKRDTQYF,TGCGCCAGCAGTGAGTCCGGGGACAAAAGGGATACGCAGTATTTT
TRBJ2-2,TRBV20-1,few,.,CSARVPTGTNTGELFF,TGCAGTGCTAGAGTACCAACCGGGACCAACACCGGGGAGCTGTTTTTT
TRBJ2-1,TRBV6-1,.,TRBD2,CASSEELAGYNEQFF,TGTGCCAGCAGTGAAGAACTAGCGGGTTACAATGAGCAGTTCTTC
TRBJ2-7,TRBV19,few,TRBD2,CASSTEYGTSGALYEQYF,TGTGCCAGTAGTACAGAATACGGGACTAGCGGGGCTCTCTACGAGCAGTACTTC
TRBJ2-1,TRBV28,.,TRBD2,CASSPPRTSGANEQFF,TGTGCCAGCAGTCCCCCGCGGACTAGCGGGGCGAATGAGCAGTTCTTC
TRBJ1-1,TRBV2,.,.,CARSGNTEAFF,TGTGCCAGATCAGGGAACACTGAAGCTTTCTTT
TRBJ1-2,TRBV6-1,few,.,CASSSRTDTNYGYTF,TGTGCCAGCAGCTCGCGGACGGACACTAACTATGGCTACACCTTC
TRBJ1-2,TRBV7-2,.,.,CASSLWSRGYTF,TGTGCCAGCAGCTTATGGTCGAGGGGCTACACCTTC
TRBJ1-1,TRBV15,.,.,CATSRALSNTEAFF,TGTGCCACCAGCAGAGCACTCTCGAACACTGAAGCTTTCTTT
TRBJ1-4,TRBV28,.,TRBD1,CASIRTGYEKLFF,TGTGCCAGCATAAGGACAGGGTATGAAAAACTGTTTTTT
TRBJ2-3,TRBV19,.,.,CASAPGQGLDTQYF,TGTGCCAGTGCCCCGGGGCAGGGGCTAGATACGCAGTATTTT
TRBJ1-1,TRBV30,few,TRBD1,CAWRFQGARDMNTEAFF,TGTGCCTGGAGGTTCCAGGGGGCGAGGGACATGAACACTGAAGCTTTCTTT
TRBJ2-3,TRBV6-2/TRBV6-3,few,.,CASWGRTSSTDTQYF,TGTGCCAGCTGGGGCAGAACCAGTAGCACAGATACGCAGTATTTT
TRBJ2-2,TRBV19,.,.,CASTGRMNANTGELFF,TGTGCCAGTACGGGACGGATGAACGCGAACACCGGGGAGCTGTTTTTT
TRBJ1-3,TRBV15,few,.,CATGRAGNTIYF,TGTGCCACCGGCCGGGCTGGAAACACCATATATTTT
TRBJ1-2,TRBV14,.,.,CASSLGEYGYTF,TGTGCCAGCAGCCTGGGGGAATATGGCTACACCTTC
TRBJ1-1,TRBV6-2/TRBV6-3,few,.,CASRLPSINGNTEAFF,TGTGCCAGCAGGCTCCCCTCGATAAACGGGAACACTGAAGCTTTCTTT
TRBJ1-1,TRBV19,.,.,CASSIGAGARTEAFF,TGTGCCAGTAGTATAGGCGCTGGGGCGAGGACTGAAGCTTTCTTT
TRBJ1-2,TRBV5-5,.,.,CASSLDDIARGSYGYTF,TGTGCCAGCAGCTTGGATGACATCGCTCGGGGTTCTTATGGCTACACCTTC
TRBJ1-2,TRBV15,.,.,CATSRRVLANYGYTF,TGTGCCACCAGCCGGCGGGTCCTAGCTAACTATGGCTACACCTTC
TRBJ2-1,TRBV19,.,.,CASSIQAVAAYNEQFF,TGTGCCAGTAGTATTCAGGCGGTAGCGGCCTACAATGAGCAGTTCTTC
TRBJ2-5,TRBV28,.,TRBD1,CASSLDRVMETQYF,TGTGCCAGCAGTTTAGACAGGGTTATGGAGACCCAGTACTTC
TRBJ2-7,TRBV11-3,.,.,CASSLGRDGKQYF,TGTGCCAGCAGCCTAGGACGGGACGGGAAGCAGTACTTC
TRBJ1-2,TRBV20-1,.,TRBD1,CSANGQGGVGYTF,TGCAGTGCTAACGGACAGGGAGGTGTTGGCTACACCTTC